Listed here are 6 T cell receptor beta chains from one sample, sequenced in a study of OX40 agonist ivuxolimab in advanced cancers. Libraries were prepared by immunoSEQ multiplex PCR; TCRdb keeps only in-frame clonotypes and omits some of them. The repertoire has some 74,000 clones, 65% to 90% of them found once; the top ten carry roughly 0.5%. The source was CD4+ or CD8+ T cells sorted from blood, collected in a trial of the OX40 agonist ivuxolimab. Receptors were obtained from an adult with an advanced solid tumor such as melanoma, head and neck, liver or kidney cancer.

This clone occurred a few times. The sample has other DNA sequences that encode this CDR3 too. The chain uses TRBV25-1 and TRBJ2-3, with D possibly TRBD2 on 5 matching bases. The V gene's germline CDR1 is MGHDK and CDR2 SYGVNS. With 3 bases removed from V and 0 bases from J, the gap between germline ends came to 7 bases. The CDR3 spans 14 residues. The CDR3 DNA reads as TGTGCCAGCAGTGAGAGGGAAAGCACAGATACGCAGTATTTT. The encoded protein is CASSERESTDTQYF. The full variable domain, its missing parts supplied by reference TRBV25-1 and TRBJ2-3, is EADIYQTPRYLVIGTGKKITLECSQTMGHDKMYWYQQDPGMELHLIHYSYGVNSTEKGDLSSESTVSRIRTEHFPLTLESARPSHTSQYLCASSERESTDTQYFGPGTRLTVL.

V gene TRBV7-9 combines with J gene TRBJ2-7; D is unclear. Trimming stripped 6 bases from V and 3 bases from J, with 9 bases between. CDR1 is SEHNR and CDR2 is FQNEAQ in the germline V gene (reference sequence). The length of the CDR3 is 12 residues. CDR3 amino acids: CASSTHSYEQYF. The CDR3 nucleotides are TGTGCCAGCAGTACCCACAGCTACGAGCAGTACTTC.

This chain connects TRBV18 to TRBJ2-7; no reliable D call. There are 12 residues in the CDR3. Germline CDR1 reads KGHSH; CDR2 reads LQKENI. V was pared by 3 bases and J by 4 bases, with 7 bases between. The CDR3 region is CASSPELYEQYF. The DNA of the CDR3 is TGTGCCAGCTCACCGGAGCTTTACGAGCAGTACTTC.

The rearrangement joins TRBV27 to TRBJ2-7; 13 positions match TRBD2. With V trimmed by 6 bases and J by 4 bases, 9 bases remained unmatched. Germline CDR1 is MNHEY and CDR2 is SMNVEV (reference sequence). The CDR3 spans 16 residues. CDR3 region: CASSTGLAGKSYEQYF. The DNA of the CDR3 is TGTGCCAGCAGCACGGGACTAGCGGGAAAGTCTTACGAGCAGTACTTC.

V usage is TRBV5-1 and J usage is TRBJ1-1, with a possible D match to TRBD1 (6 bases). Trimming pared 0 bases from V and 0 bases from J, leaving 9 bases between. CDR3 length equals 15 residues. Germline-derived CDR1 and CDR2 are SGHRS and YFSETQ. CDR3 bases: TGCGCCAGCAGCTTGGCAGACAGGATGAACACTGAAGCTTTCTTT. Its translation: CASSLADRMNTEAFF.

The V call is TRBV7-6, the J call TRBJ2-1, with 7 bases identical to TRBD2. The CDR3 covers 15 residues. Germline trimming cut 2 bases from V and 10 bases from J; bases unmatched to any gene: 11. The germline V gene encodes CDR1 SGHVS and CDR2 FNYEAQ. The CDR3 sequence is CASSLLAGAPHEQFF. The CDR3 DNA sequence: TGTGCCAGCAGCTTACTCGCGGGAGCCCCTCACGAGCAGTTCTTC.